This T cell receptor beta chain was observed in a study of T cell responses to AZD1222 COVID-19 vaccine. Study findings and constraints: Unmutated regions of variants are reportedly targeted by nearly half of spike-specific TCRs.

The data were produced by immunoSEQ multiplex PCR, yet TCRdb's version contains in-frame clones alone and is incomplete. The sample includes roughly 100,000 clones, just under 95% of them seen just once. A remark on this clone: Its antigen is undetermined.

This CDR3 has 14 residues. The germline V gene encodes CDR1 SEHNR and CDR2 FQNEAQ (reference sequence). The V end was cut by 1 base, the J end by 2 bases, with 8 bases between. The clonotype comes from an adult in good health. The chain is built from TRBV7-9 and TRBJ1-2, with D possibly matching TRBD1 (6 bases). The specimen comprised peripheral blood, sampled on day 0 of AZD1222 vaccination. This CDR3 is CASSLGTENYGYTF. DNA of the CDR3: TGTGCCAGCAGCTTAGGGACAGAGAACTATGGCTACACCTTC.